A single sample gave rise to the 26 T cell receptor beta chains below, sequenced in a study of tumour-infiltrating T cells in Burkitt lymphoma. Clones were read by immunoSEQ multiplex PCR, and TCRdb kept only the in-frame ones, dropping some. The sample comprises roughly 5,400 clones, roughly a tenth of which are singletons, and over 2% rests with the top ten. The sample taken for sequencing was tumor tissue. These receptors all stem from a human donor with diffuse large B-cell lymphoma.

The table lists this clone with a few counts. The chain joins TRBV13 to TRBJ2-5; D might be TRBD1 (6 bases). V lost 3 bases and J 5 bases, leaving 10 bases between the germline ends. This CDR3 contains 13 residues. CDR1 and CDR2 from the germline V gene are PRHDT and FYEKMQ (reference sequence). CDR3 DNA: TGTGCCAGCAGCTTGGGGGCAGAGGAGACCCAGTACTTC. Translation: CASSLGAEETQYF.

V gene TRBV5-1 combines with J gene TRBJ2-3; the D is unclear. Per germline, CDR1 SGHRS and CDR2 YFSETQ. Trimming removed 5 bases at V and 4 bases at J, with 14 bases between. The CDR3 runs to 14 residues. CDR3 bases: TGCGCCAGCAGATGGAGCTTTTTCCCAGATACGCAGTATTTT. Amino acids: CASRWSFFPDTQYF. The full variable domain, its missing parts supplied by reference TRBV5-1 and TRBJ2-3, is KAGVTQTPRYLIKTRGQQVTLSCSPISGHRSVSWYQQTPGQGLQFLFEYFSETQRNKGNFPGRFSGRQFSNSRSEMNVSTLELGDSALYLCASRWSFFPDTQYFGPGTRLTVL.

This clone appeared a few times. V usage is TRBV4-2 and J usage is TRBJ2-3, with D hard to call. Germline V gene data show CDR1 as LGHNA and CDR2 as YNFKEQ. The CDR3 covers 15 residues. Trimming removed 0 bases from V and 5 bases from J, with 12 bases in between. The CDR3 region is CASSQEVVLLDTQYF. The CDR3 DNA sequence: TGTGCCAGCAGCCAAGAGGTCGTCCTCCTAGATACGCAGTATTTT.

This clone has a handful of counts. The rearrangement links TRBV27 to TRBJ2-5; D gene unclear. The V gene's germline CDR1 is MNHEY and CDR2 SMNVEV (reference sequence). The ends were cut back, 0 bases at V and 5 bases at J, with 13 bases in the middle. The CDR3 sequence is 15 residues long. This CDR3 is CASSLSSGFRETQYF. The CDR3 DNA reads TGTGCCAGCAGTTTATCTAGTGGGTTCCGGGAGACCCAGTACTTC.

CDR3 DNA sequence: TGTGCCAGCAAACTAAATTACGGTTCCTACGAGCAGTACTTC. It encodes CASKLNYGSYEQYF. The J gene is TRBJ2-7, the V gene TRBV6-5; D is uncertain. The germline CDR1 and CDR2 sequences are MNHEY and SVGAGI. The germline V and J ends were trimmed by 7 bases and 1 base, with 14 bases remaining between them. This CDR3 has 14 residues.

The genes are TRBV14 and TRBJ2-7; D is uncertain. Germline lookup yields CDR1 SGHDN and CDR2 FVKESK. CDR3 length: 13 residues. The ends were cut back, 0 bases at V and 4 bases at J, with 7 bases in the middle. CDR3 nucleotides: TGTGCCAGCAGCCAAGAGACCTCTTACGAGCAGTACTTC. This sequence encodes CASSQETSYEQYF.

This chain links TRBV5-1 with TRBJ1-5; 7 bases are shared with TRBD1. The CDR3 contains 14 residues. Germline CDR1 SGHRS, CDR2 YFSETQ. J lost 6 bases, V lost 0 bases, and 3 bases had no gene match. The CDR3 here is CASSLVGGGQPQHF. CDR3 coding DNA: TGCGCCAGCAGCTTGGTAGGGGGCGGTCAGCCCCAGCATTTT.

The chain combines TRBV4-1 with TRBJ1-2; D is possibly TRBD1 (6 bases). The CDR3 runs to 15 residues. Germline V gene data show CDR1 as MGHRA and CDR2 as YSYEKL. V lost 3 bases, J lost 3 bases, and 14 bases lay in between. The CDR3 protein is CASSQSGGGDYGYTF. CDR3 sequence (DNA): TGCGCCAGCAGCCAGTCGGGCGGGGGCGACTATGGCTACACCTTC.

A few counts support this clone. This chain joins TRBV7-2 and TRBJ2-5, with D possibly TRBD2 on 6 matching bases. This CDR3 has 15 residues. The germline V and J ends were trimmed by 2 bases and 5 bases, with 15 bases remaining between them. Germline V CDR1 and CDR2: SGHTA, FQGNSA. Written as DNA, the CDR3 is TGTGCCAGCAGCTTAACTAGCCAAGGGCGGGAGACCCAGTACTTC. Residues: CASSLTSQGRETQYF. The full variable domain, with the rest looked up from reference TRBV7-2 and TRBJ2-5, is GAGVSQSPSNKVTEKGKDVELRCDPISGHTALYWYRQSLGQGLEFLIYFQGNSAPDKSGLPSDRFSAERTGGSVSTLTIQRTQQEDSAVYLCASSLTSQGRETQYFGPGTRLLVL.

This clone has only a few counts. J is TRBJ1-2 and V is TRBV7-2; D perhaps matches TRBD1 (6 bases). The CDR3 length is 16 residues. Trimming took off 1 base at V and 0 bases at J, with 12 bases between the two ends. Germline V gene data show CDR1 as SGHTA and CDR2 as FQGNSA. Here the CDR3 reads CASSLGTAPPNYGYTF. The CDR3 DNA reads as TGTGCCAGCAGCTTAGGGACAGCACCTCCTAACTATGGCTACACCTTC.

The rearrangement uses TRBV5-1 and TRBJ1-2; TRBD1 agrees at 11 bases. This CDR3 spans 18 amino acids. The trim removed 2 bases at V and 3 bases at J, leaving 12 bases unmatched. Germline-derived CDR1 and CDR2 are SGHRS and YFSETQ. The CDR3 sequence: CASSFRGTGGSRDYGYTF. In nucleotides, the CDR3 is TGCGCCAGCAGCTTTAGGGGGACAGGGGGGTCACGGGACTATGGCTACACCTTC.

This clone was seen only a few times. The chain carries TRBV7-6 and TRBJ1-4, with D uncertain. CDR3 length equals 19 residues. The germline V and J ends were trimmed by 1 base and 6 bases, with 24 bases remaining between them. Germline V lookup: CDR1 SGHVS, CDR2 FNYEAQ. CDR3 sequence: CASSLVGPRQIDFDEKLFF. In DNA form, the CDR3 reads TGTGCCAGCAGCTTAGTGGGCCCGAGGCAGATCGACTTTGATGAAAAACTGTTTTTT.

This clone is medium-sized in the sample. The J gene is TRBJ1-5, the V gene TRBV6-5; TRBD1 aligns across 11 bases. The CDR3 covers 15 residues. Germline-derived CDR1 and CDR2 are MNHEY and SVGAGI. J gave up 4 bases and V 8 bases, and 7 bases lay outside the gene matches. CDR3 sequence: CASRGTGGGNQPQHF. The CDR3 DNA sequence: TGTGCCAGCCGCGGGACAGGGGGAGGAAATCAGCCCCAGCATTTT.

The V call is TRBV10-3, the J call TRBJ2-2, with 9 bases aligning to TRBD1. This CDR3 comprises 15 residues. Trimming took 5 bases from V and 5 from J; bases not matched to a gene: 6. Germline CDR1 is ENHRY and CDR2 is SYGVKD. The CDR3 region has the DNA TGTGCCATCAGTCTGGGACAGGGAACTACCGGGGAGCTGTTTTTT. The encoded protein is CAISLGQGTTGELFF.

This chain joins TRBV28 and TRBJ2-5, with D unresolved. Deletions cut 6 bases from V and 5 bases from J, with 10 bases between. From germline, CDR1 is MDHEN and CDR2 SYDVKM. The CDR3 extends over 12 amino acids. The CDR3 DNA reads TGTGCCAGCAGGTCCCCCGGGGAGACCCAGTACTTC. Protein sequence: CASRSPGETQYF.

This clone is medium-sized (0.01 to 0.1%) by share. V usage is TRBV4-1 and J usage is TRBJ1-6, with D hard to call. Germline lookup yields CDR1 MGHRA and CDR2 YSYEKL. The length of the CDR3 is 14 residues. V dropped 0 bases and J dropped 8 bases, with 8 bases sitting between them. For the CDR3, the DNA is TGCGCCAGCAGCCAAGAATGGGGTTATTCACCCCTCCACTTT. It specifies CASSQEWGYSPLHF.

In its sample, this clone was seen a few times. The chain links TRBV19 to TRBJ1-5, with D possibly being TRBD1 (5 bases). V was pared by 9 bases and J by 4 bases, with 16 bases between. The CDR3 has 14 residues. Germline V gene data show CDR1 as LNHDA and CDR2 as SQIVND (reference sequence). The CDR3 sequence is CASTLRGLNQPQHF. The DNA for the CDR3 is TGTGCCAGCACCCTACGGGGACTAAATCAGCCCCAGCATTTT.

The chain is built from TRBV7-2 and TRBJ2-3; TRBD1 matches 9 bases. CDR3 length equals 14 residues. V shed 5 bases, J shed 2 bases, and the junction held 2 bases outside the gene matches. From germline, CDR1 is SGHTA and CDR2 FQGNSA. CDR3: CASSRDRATDTQYF. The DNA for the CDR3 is TGTGCCAGCAGCCGGGACAGGGCCACAGATACGCAGTATTTT.

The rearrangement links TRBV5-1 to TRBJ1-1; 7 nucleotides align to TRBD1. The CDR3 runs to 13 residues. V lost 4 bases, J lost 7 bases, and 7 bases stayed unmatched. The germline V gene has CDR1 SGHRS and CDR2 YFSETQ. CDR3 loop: CASSPQGDSEAFF. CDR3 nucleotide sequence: TGCGCCAGCAGCCCTCAGGGGGATAGTGAAGCTTTCTTT.

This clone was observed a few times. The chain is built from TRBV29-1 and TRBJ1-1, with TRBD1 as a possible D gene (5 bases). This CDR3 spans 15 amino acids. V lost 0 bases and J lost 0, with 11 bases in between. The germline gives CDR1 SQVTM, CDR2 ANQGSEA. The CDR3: CSVEDRGGLNTEAFF. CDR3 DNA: TGCAGCGTTGAAGATAGGGGAGGTTTGAACACTGAAGCTTTCTTT.

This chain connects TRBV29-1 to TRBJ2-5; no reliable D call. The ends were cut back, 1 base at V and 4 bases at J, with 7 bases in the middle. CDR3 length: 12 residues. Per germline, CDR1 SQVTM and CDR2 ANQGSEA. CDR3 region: CSVEAPRETQYF. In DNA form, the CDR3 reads TGCAGCGTTGAAGCGCCCCGAGAGACCCAGTACTTC.

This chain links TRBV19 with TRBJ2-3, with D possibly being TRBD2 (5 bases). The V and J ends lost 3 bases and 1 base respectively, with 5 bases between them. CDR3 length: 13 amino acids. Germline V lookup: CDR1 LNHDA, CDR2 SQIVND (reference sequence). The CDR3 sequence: CASSIGGTDTQYF. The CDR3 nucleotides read TGTGCCAGTAGTATCGGGGGCACAGATACGCAGTATTTT.

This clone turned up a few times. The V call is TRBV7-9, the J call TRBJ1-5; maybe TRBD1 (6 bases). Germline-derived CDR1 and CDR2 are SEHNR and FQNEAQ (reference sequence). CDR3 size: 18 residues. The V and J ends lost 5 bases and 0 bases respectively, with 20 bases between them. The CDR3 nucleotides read TGTGCCAGCAGCCCATCAGGGGCCGGCTCTTATAGCAATCAGCCCCAGCATTTT. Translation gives CASSPSGAGSYSNQPQHF.

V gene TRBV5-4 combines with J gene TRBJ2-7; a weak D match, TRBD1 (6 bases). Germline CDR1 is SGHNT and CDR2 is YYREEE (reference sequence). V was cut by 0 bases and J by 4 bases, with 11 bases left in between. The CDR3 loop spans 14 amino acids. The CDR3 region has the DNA TGTGCCAGCAGCTTGGGGACAGAAGTATACGAGCAGTACTTC. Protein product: CASSLGTEVYEQYF.

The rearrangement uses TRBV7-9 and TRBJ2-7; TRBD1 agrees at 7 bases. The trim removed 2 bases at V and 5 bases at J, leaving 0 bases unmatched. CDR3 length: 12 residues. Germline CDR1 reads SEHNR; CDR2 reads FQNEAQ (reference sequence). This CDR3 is CASSLTGDEQYF. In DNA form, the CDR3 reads TGTGCCAGCAGCTTAACAGGGGACGAGCAGTACTTC.

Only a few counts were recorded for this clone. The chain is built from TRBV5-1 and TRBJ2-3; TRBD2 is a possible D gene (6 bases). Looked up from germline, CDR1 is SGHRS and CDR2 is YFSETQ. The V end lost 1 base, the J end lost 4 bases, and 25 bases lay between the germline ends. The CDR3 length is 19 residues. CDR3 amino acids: CASSLRPSGGAAKPDTQYF. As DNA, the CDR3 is TGCGCCAGCAGCTTGCGCCCATCGGGCGGGGCGGCGAAACCAGATACGCAGTATTTT.